This TCR beta chain stems from a study of cytomegalovirus exposure and HLA in healthy donors. Points from the study as a whole: Among the CMV-associated chains, three were confirmed in vitro as specific for CMV antigens.

The PCR employed 60 Vbeta primers together with 13 Jbeta primers. Method: immunoSEQ multiplex PCR; TCRdb's copy keeps in-frame clones and lacks some. The sample yields under 65,000 clones, approximately 82% seen once. The CDR3 is 15 amino acids. V dropped 6 bases and J dropped 4; count of bases not matched to a gene: 8. The V gene's germline CDR1 is MNHEY and CDR2 SVGAGI. Turning to this clone: The target antigen is unknown.

Sequencing was done on a sample of PBMCs. This TCR was recovered from a man in his fifties in good health and CMV-seronegative. The chain combines TRBV6-5 with TRBJ2-2, with TRBD2 matching over 7 bases. CDR3 DNA: TGTGCCAGCAGCTGGGAGGGGTTGGGCACCGGGGAGCTGTTTTTT. Amino acid sequence: CASSWEGLGTGELFF.